Given below is one TCR beta chain in context. Its antigen remains unknown. The primer mix had 60 Vbeta and 13 Jbeta primers. Method: immunoSEQ multiplex PCR; TCRdb's copy keeps in-frame clones and lacks some. Of around 120,000 clones detected, about 78% appear once; the ten largest clones hold 2.5% to 3%. Trimming stripped 3 bases from V and 6 bases from J, with 18 bases between. CDR1 SGHTA and CDR2 FQGNSA come from the germline V gene. This CDR3 is 15 amino acids long. This entry belongs to a study of cytomegalovirus exposure and HLA in healthy donors. The study, taken as a whole, reports: The study found most TCR sequences rare, yet found some public TCRs in many donors.

The sample consisted of PBMCs. This chain joins TRBV7-2 and TRBJ2-7, with TRBD1 as a possible D gene (6 bases). This receptor was obtained from a human donor in good health. The CDR3 protein is CASSFRLQGNREQYF. As DNA, the CDR3 is TGTGCCAGCAGCTTCCGGTTACAGGGAAACCGCGAGCAGTACTTC. Full variable domain (remainder filled in from reference TRBV7-2 and TRBJ2-7): GAGVSQSPSNKVTEKGKDVELRCDPISGHTALYWYRQSLGQGLEFLIYFQGNSAPDKSGLPSDRFSAERTGGSVSTLTIQRTQQEDSAVYLCASSFRLQGNREQYFGPGTRLTVT.